Listed here are 18 T cell receptor beta chains from one sample, sequenced in a study of T cell responses to AZD1222 COVID-19 vaccine. Repertoires were generated with immunoSEQ multiplex PCR, while TCRdb's copy carries only in-frame clones and drops some. The table shows tens of thousands of clones, with around 87% occurring only once. The sequences come from peripheral blood, collected on day 0 of MenACWY control vaccination. Source of these receptors: an adult in good health.

The DNA for the CDR3 is TGTGCCAGCTCATCTTACGAGGGCGCTAATGAAAAACTGTTTTTT. The encoded protein is CASSSYEGANEKLFF. The chain combines TRBV18 with TRBJ1-4, with D hard to call. V dropped 5 bases and J dropped 3 bases, with 13 bases sitting between them. The germline gives CDR1 KGHSH, CDR2 LQKENI. This CDR3 has 15 amino acids.

This clone was detected a few times. The V gene is TRBV7-8, the J gene TRBJ1-3; D unresolved. V was cut by 1 base and J by 5 bases, with 0 bases left in between. The V gene's germline CDR1 is SGHVS and CDR2 FQNEAQ. The CDR3 has 11 amino acids. The CDR3 is CASSLGNTIYF. The DNA of the CDR3 is TGTGCCAGCAGCTTAGGAAACACCATATATTTT. The full variable domain, with the rest looked up from reference TRBV7-8 and TRBJ1-3, is GAGVSQSPRYKVAKRGQDVALRCDPISGHVSLFWYQQALGQGPEFLTYFQNEAQLDKSGLPSDRFFAERPEGSVSTLKIQRTQQEDSAVYLCASSLGNTIYFGEGSWLTVV.

This clone was observed once. The J gene is TRBJ2-1, the V gene TRBV19; 7 nucleotides line up with TRBD2. V lost 5 bases, J lost 10 bases, and 8 bases stayed unmatched. This CDR3 region has 13 residues. Germline V lookup: CDR1 LNHDA, CDR2 SQIVND (reference sequence). The CDR3, as DNA: TGTGCCAGTAGTTCCTCACCTAGCGGCGAGCAGTTCTTC. Amino acids: CASSSSPSGEQFF.

J is TRBJ2-1 and V is TRBV6-5, with D maybe TRBD2 (5 bases). The CDR3 length is 15 residues. The V end was cut by 9 bases, the J end by 0 bases, with 15 bases between. Germline-derived CDR1 and CDR2 are MNHEY and SVGAGI. In nucleotides, the CDR3 is TGTGCCAGTCGTCATAGGGAGAGCTCCTACAATGAGCAGTTCTTC. This sequence encodes CASRHRESSYNEQFF.

The chain joins TRBV5-1 to TRBJ2-2, with 10 bases lining up with TRBD2. V was clipped by 0 bases and J by 4 bases; unmatched bases: 0. The CDR3 sequence is 15 residues long. Germline V gene sequence: CDR1 SGHRS, CDR2 YFSETQ. The CDR3 loop is CASSLGLAGTGELFF. The CDR3 nucleotides read TGCGCCAGCAGCTTGGGACTAGCGGGCACCGGGGAGCTGTTTTTT.

This sequence joins TRBV28 and TRBJ1-6, with a possible D match to TRBD1 (5 bases). CDR3 length: 15 amino acids. Trimming stripped 2 bases from V and 5 bases from J, with 10 bases between. Germline V gene sequence: CDR1 MDHEN, CDR2 SYDVKM. DNA of the CDR3: TGTGCCAGCAGTTTAACAGGTGCTCATAATTCACCCCTCCACTTT. Translation: CASSLTGAHNSPLHF. Using reference TRBV28 and TRBJ1-6 for the parts outside the CDR3, the full variable domain is DVKVTQSSRYLVKRTGEKVFLECVQDMDHENMFWYRQDPGLGLRLIYFSYDVKMKEKGDIPEGYSVSREKKERFSLILESASTNQTSMYLCASSLTGAHNSPLHFGNGTRLTVT.

This chain connects TRBV5-5 to TRBJ2-2; 8 positions match TRBD1. The germline gives CDR1 SGHKS, CDR2 YYEKEE (reference sequence). With 5 bases clipped from V and 9 bases from J, the junction kept 6 bases outside the gene matches. The CDR3 totals 13 residues. The CDR3 region is CASRQQGARELFF. CDR3 in DNA: TGTGCCAGCAGACAGCAGGGGGCGAGGGAGCTGTTTTTT.

The chain employs TRBV9 and TRBJ2-3, with D unresolved. The CDR3 consists of 12 residues. Deletions cut 4 bases from V and 1 base from J, with 4 bases between. Germline values: CDR1 SGDLS, CDR2 YYNGEE. The CDR3 reads CASSPGTDTQYF. CDR3 coding DNA: TGTGCCAGCAGCCCCGGCACAGATACGCAGTATTTT.

V gene TRBV4-1 combines with J gene TRBJ1-2; D is uncertain. Trimming stripped 3 bases from V and 0 bases from J, with 8 bases between. The CDR3 totals 14 residues. Germline CDR1 and CDR2: MGHRA and YSYEKL. The CDR3 is CASSQGLANYGYTF. In DNA, the CDR3 is TGCGCCAGCAGCCAGGGGTTAGCTAACTATGGCTACACCTTC.

The chain uses TRBV11-2 and TRBJ1-4, with D hard to call. The CDR3 has 12 residues. V lost 2 bases and J 10 bases, leaving 8 bases between the germline ends. Germline-derived CDR1 and CDR2 are SGHAT and FQNNGV. The CDR3 nucleotides read TGTGCCAGCAGCTTAAACAGTGGAAAACTGTTTTTT. Its translation: CASSLNSGKLFF. Variable domain in full (rest from reference TRBV11-2 and TRBJ1-4): EAGVAQSPRYKIIEKRQSVAFWCNPISGHATLYWYQQILGQGPKLLIQFQNNGVVDDSQLPKDRFSAERLKGVDSTLKIQPAKLEDSAVYLCASSLNSGKLFFGSGTQLSVL.

The CDR3 region is CASSEGRFYEQYF. CDR3 sequence (DNA): TGTGCCAGCAGTGAAGGCAGATTCTACGAGCAGTACTTC. The rearrangement uses TRBV2 and TRBJ2-7; unclear D gene. The CDR3 runs 13 residues. The V gene lost 1 base and the J gene lost 3 bases, with 7 bases spanning the gap. Germline values: CDR1 SNHLY, CDR2 FYNNEI. Full variable domain (missing parts from reference TRBV2 and TRBJ2-7): EPEVTQTPSHQVTQMGQEVILRCVPISNHLYFYWYRQILGQKVEFLVSFYNNEISEKSEIFDDQFSVERPDGSNFTLKIRSTKLEDSAMYFCASSEGRFYEQYFGPGTRLTVT.

V is TRBV24-1 and J is TRBJ2-3; the match to TRBD1 covers 7 bases. The germline gives CDR1 KGHDR, CDR2 SFDVKD. The CDR3 length is 18 residues. V shed 6 bases and J 3 bases; nucleotides not matched to a gene: 17. The CDR3 loop is CATSHPNHRGLMTDTQYF. The CDR3 DNA sequence: TGTGCCACCAGTCACCCGAACCACAGGGGATTAATGACAGATACGCAGTATTTT.

The chain combines TRBV19 with TRBJ1-4; D is uncertain. V shed 2 bases and J shed 5 bases, with 9 bases lying between them. The CDR3 extends over 14 amino acids. Germline CDR1 and CDR2: LNHDA and SQIVND (reference sequence). CDR3 in DNA: TGTGCCAGTAGTATATCCAGGACCAATGAAAAACTGTTTTTT. The encoded protein is CASSISRTNEKLFF.

The J gene is TRBJ2-7, the V gene TRBV10-3, with D possibly TRBD2 on 7 matching bases. Looked up from germline, CDR1 is ENHRY and CDR2 is SYGVKD. V lost 2 bases to trimming and J lost 3 bases, with 14 bases between them. The CDR3 length is 15 residues. The CDR3: CAISEGEGGLYEQYF. The CDR3 DNA reads as TGTGCCATCAGTGAGGGGGAGGGGGGCCTCTACGAGCAGTACTTC.

The genes are TRBV2 and TRBJ2-3; no reliable D call. V lost 3 bases and J lost 4, with 11 bases in between. CDR3 size: 14 residues. Germline CDR1 SNHLY, CDR2 FYNNEI. The CDR3 DNA is TGTGCCAGCAGTGAGTCGGTAGTAGCAGATACGCAGTATTTT. It yields the protein CASSESVVADTQYF.

This clone was found once. V gene TRBV10-3 combines with J gene TRBJ1-1; TRBD1 might be the D (5 bases). Germline lookup yields CDR1 ENHRY and CDR2 SYGVKD. CDR3 length equals 13 residues. Trimming left V 6 bases short and J 3 bases short, with 11 bases between. CDR3 nucleotides: TGTGCCATCAGCAAGACGGGGGACACTGAAGCTTTCTTT. Amino acid sequence: CAISKTGDTEAFF.

The genes are TRBV9 and TRBJ1-6; 7 bases are shared with TRBD1. Per the germline V gene, CDR1 is SGDLS and CDR2 is YYNGEE. The CDR3 consists of 16 residues. With V trimmed by 3 bases and J by 0 bases, 3 bases remained unmatched. The CDR3 reads CASSAAGGSYNSPLHF. CDR3 coding DNA: TGTGCCAGCAGCGCGGCAGGGGGCTCCTATAATTCACCCCTCCACTTT.

J is TRBJ2-5 and V is TRBV5-4; unclear D gene. The CDR3 length is 13 residues. Between the trimmed V and J ends, which lost 2 bases and 2 bases, there was a span of 7 bases. Germline V lookup: CDR1 SGHNT, CDR2 YYREEE (reference sequence). CDR3 amino acids: CASSFNTQETQYF. For the CDR3, the DNA is TGTGCCAGCAGCTTCAATACACAAGAGACCCAGTACTTC.